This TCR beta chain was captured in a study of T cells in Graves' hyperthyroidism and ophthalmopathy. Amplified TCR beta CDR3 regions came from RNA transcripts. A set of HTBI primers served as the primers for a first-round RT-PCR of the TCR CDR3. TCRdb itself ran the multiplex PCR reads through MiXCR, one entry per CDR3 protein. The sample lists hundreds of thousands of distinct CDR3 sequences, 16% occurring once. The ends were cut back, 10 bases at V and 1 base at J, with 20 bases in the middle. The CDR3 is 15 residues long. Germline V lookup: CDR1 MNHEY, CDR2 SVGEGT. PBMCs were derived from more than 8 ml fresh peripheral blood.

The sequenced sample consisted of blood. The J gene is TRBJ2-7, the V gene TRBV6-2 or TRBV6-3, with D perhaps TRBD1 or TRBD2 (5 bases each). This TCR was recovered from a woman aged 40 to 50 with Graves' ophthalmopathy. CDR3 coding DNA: TGTGCCACCACTAGGATTCAGGGTGAATCCTACGAGCAGTACTTC. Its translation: CATTRIQGESYEQYF.